The entry below gives a single T cell receptor (beta chain) sequence along with its context. This CDR3 is built from 12 residues. The germline CDR1 and CDR2 sequences are SGHAT and FQNNGV. J gave up 8 bases and V 4 bases, and 0 bases lay outside the gene matches. The sample comes from a study of blood T cell repertoires in COVID-19. For the study at large: The United States, Italy and Spain supplied acute and convalescent COVID-19 samples. Sources were T cells, B-cell-depleted T cells, or PBMCs; the material itself was cDNA or gDNA.

In the source study's methods: Amplifying reference gene primers gave estimates of nucleated cell counts. TCRdb keeps only in-frame clones here, not all; method: immunoSEQ multiplex PCR. For V, J and clone size, that table is used; D and trimming come from the DNA. The sample holds 100,000 to 120,000 clones, around nine tenths seen once. The V and J genes are TRBV11-2 and TRBJ1-2; 11 nucleotides align to TRBD1. The receptor's source is a woman between 45 and 60 years old with acute or convalescent COVID-19. Sample: peripheral blood. The CDR3 here is CASSWTGGGYTF. The CDR3 DNA sequence: TGTGCCAGCAGCTGGACAGGGGGCGGCTACACCTTC.